These T cell receptor beta chains were read from a single sample in a study of TIL therapy for anti-PD-1-resistant metastatic lung cancer. The protocol was immunoSEQ multiplex PCR, while the TCRdb copy is restricted to in-frame clones and leaves out a portion. The table records around 55,000 clones, approximately 75% of them present only once. The material sequenced was blood, taken at baseline. These receptors all come from a person aged 25 to 85 with non-small cell lung cancer. Both conserved end residues are part of each CDR3. D genes are given only for firm matches. Only part of the rows carry a size: once, few, many, or a class if the clone is expanded.

d_call	v_call	j_call	clone_size	cdr3_aa	cdr3_nt
TRBD2	TRBV11-2	TRBJ2-2	once	CLGHDPGLAQDFAGELFF	TGCCTAGGACACGACCCAGGACTAGCTCAGGATTTCGCCGGGGAGCTGTTTTTT
.	TRBV21-1	TRBJ1-5	few	CASSQEAGQGRGNQPQHF	TGTGCCAGCAGCCAAGAGGCAGGCCAGGGTAGGGGCAATCAGCCCCAGCATTTT
TRBD1	TRBV28	TRBJ1-2	.	CASSPGQGAGGYTF	TGTGCCAGCAGTCCTGGACAGGGGGCCGGGGGCTACACCTTC
TRBD2	TRBV7-8	TRBJ2-1	.	CASSLVWTSFYNEQFF	TGTGCCAGCAGCTTAGTTTGGACTAGCTTTTACAATGAGCAGTTCTTC
.	TRBV6-4	TRBJ2-3	.	CASKAPKGTDTQYF	TGTGCCAGTAAAGCTCCGAAGGGCACAGATACGCAGTATTTT
.	TRBV7-3	TRBJ2-5	.	CASSSSGGREETQYF	TGTGCCAGCAGCTCCAGCGGAGGTCGGGAAGAGACCCAGTACTTC
TRBD1	TRBV11-3	TRBJ2-1	few	CASSLGTGWEQFF	TGTGCCAGCAGCTTAGGGACAGGGTGGGAGCAGTTCTTC
.	TRBV5-3	TRBJ2-6	.	CARSLGPGANVLTF	TGTGCCAGAAGCTTGGGTCCCGGGGCCAACGTCCTGACTTTC
.	TRBV4-3	TRBJ1-1	.	CASSQDGEDTEAFF	TGCGCCAGCAGCCAAGATGGGGAGGACACTGAAGCTTTCTTT
TRBD2	TRBV3-1/TRBV3-2	TRBJ2-3	.	CASSRPSSGGATDTQYF	TGTGCCAGCAGCCGCCCTTCTAGCGGGGGGGCAACAGATACGCAGTATTTT
TRBD2	TRBV5-1	TRBJ2-3	once	CASSDSGGSDTQYF	TGCGCCAGCAGCGATAGCGGGGGGTCAGATACGCAGTATTTT